This T cell receptor beta chain was sequenced during a study of blood T cell repertoires in COVID-19 (dated by TCRdb to about 2020). With regard to the full study: Samples from collaborators originated in the United States, Italy and Spain and spanned both the acute and convalescent phases of COVID-19. The sample metadata nearly always contained a de-identified subject ID, COVID-19 status, age in years and sex. Deeply sampled blood TCRbeta repertoires from subjects exposed to, actively infected with, or recovered from COVID-19 were included in the dataset. The prospective study material was composed of cDNA or gDNA derived from T cells, B-cell-depleted T cells, or PBMCs. The samples were drawn from the first 160 participants of the ongoing ImmuneRACE study and from 1,200 or so subjects provided by 6 global collaborators. The repertoires were released in a freely available public database meant as a resource for research on the immune response to SARS-CoV-2. Where HLA class I and class II types were available, the types were taken from metadata supplied by the sample provider, not from assay-based typing. What the study reported, not specific to this receptor: The quantity of clinical and demographic metadata differed by source and by participant and was supplied without curation.

There are 16 amino acids in the CDR3, from cysteine to phenylalanine inclusive. Solely the CDR3 DNA is kept, with 48 bases framed from the first base. Clipping removes 5 bases from V and 5 bases from J, with 11 as the unmatched junction base count. The germline V gene gives CDR1 as MDHEN and CDR2 as SYDVKM. TCRbeta CDR3 regions were amplified from genomic DNA using the immunoSEQ Assay, a bias-controlled multiplex PCR. Concerning the study's data processing: Within the assay, amplification of reference gene primers was used to estimate how many nucleated cells each sample contained. To quantify the absolute abundance of each unique TCRbeta CDR3 rearrangement, sequence reads were collapsed and filtered. For each sample, productive Simpson clonality was calculated as the square root of Simpson's diversity index across productive rearrangements. What TCRdb holds here is the immuneACCESS table cut down to in-frame rearrangements. Part of the clones is not present; checked against another copy, under half of the missing clones reflect an unresolved V gene, and the others are unexplained. The D gene and trimming were derived from the DNA, and the V and J assignments and clone size from that table. This sample holds about 200,000 clones; around 86% were observed only once. The ten largest clones take up around 6% of the sample.

In the case of this clone: It has no known antigen specificity. One base away there is no much larger clone; base qualities are not given.

Enrolling through a virtual design, the prospective study's participants ranged in age from roughly 18 to 89 years and lived across approximately 25 United States geographic areas. To assign participants to cohorts, the prospective study relied on clinical history that participants themselves reported in a screening survey and a study questionnaire. In the prospective study, whole blood, serum and a nasopharyngeal or oropharyngeal swab were collected from each participant by mobile phlebotomists. Additional blood draws and questionnaires over an approximately two-month period could optionally be provided by prospective study participants. Prospective study blood samples were shipped either frozen or at room temperature before DNA extraction.

The receptor was isolated from a man aged 35-49 years with acute COVID-19. The rearrangement joined TRBV28 to TRBJ1-2; TRBD1 aligns with 10 central bases. Sequenced material: PBMCs or T cells enriched from blood (not recorded which). The nucleotide sequence is TGTGCCAGCAGTAACCTAGACAGGGGGCTTTTATATGGCTACACCTTC. It encodes CASSNLDRGLLYGYTF.